The TCR beta chain under discussion was sequenced for a study of response to subunit inactivated influenza vaccine listed by TCRdb under 2018. For context, the study as a whole: To follow how T cells responded to a trivalent subunit inactivated influenza vaccine, the researchers relied on deep quantitative profiling of the T cell receptor repertoire. Study-wide conclusions, independent of this receptor: It was suggested by the authors that each seasonal influenza vaccination may recruit only a limited number of new T cells.

Receptor amplification or capture employed RT-PCR. The run used an Illumina HiSeq 2500. TCRdb reprocessed the public reads (quality trimming at Q25 with fastp, clone calling with MiXCR) and kept in-frame beta chains. Duplicate CDR3 protein sequences are folded into a single record with the most common DNA and genes. This sample holds 500,000 to 600,000 distinct CDR3 sequences; about 14% were observed only once. The top ten constitute approximately 12% of the sample. Worth noting for this clonotype: Its antigen remains unidentified. No per-base quality is available; no much larger clone lies one base away.

From the cysteine through the phenylalanine, the CDR3 covers 14 amino acids. The kept DNA is CDR3 alone, 42 bases in frame from the first base. Deletion took 0 bases off V and 13 bases off J, with a span of 18 bases between the germline ends. CDR1 and CDR2 (SGHTA, FQGNSA) derive from the germline V gene. The sequencing used PBMCs from blood, collected less than 13 days after vaccination. This clonotype was obtained from a man aged 50 to 60 who received an inactivated influenza vaccine. Donor details come from another sample of the same person, matched by shared clones. The rearrangement combines TRBV7-2 with TRBJ2-5, with a tentative D gene TRBD1 over 6 matching bases. For the CDR3, the sequence is CASSLAHRRGHLYF. Here is the DNA: TGTGCCAGCAGCTTAGCCCACCGACGGGGACATCTGTACTTC.